The clone carrying this T cell receptor (beta chain) was counted between two and nine times. Its antigen is not known. Germline CDR1 is LGHNT and CDR2 is FRNRAP. CDR3 size: 13 residues. V was clipped by 4 bases and J by 4 bases; unmatched bases: 1. This entry belongs to a study of identical twins. General observations from the study: It was possible that invariant MAIT and iNKT cells partly confounded the zero-insertion analyses. While abundant cord blood beta clonotypes carried fewer insertions, memory repertoires showed no such pattern. It was out-of-frame TCR alpha sharing in monozygotic twins that models underestimated. Where beta out-of-frame sequences were concerned, excess twin sharing was weaker.

Each CDR3 protein is one row after TCRdb ran MiXCR on the 5' RACE reads. The sample carries some 710,000 distinct CDR3 sequences, around 6% recorded once. The genes are TRBV12-5 and TRBJ2-5; 9 bases map to TRBD1. The TCR sequence derives from a man younger than 30 in good health. Sequencing was performed on naive T cells sorted from blood. Written as DNA, the CDR3 is TGTGCTAGTGGTTCGGACAGGGGAGAGACCCAGTACTTC. It yields the protein CASGSDRGETQYF.